The T cell receptor beta chain under discussion was sequenced for a study of T cells in women clearing cervical HPV infection. Study summary: Women with histologically confirmed HPV16-related CIN3 or worse, 2 with invasive cancer, served as cases. Blood came at first lesion visit for cases, post-clearance for controls. Study results and caveats: Controls had more TRBV6-7 (0.16%) than cases (0.11%). Timing of associations relative to infection is unclear; T-cell subsets were not isolated.

Comment on this clone: Its antigen is not identified. The CDR3 end lies 3 residues beyond the end of the read and is filled in from the germline J gene.

The data were produced by immunoSEQ multiplex PCR, yet TCRdb's version contains in-frame clones alone and is incomplete. The sample data list around 33,000 clones. The germline V and J ends were trimmed by 10 bases and 5 bases, with 3 bases remaining between them. The germline V gene has CDR1 ENHRY and CDR2 SYGVKD. The CDR3 extends over 9 amino acids. The chain is built from TRBV10-3 and TRBJ1-5; no reliable D call. This clonotype originated in a woman between 18 and 69 years old with a cervical HPV16 infection that either progressed to CIN3+ or cleared (not recorded which). The sequenced sample consisted of blood buffy coat. CDR3 loop: CATDQPQHF. CDR3 DNA (partial): TGTGCCACCGATCAGCCC.